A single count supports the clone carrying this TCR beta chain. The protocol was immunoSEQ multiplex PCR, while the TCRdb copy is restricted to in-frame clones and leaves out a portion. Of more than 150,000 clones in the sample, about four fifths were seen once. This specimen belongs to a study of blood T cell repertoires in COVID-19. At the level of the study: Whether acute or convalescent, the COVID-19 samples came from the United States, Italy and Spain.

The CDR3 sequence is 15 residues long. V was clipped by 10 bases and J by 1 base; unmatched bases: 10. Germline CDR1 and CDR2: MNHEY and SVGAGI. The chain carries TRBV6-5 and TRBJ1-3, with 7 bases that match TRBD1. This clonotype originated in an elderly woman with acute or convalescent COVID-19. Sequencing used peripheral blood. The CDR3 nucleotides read TGTGCCACCACCCGACAGGGCGCTTCTGGAAACACCATATATTTT. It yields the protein CATTRQGASGNTIYF.